This T cell receptor beta chain stems from a study of cytomegalovirus exposure and HLA in healthy donors. Study details: Early released data had tens of millions of unique TCRs, all coming from HLA-typed donors. Under 90% of 350 to 400 genotyped donors fell in the Caucasian-associated ancestry cluster.

The PCR made use of 60 Vbeta and 13 Jbeta primers. Data came from immunoSEQ multiplex PCR; TCRdb stores just in-frame clones and leaves some out. The sample yields 150,000 or so clones, of which the top ten take up over 1.5%. Trimming cost V 0 bases and J 0 bases; bases outside gene matches: 7. From germline, CDR1 is ENHRY and CDR2 SYGVKD. This CDR3 spans 17 amino acids. The chain employs TRBV10-3 and TRBJ1-1, with 7 bases that match TRBD1. This receptor was taken from a woman in her thirties or forties in good health and CMV-seropositive. The material sequenced was PBMCs. The CDR3 DNA is TGTGCCATCAGTGAGTCGATAGGGGGCGCAGTGAACACTGAAGCTTTCTTT. It translates to CAISESIGGAVNTEAFF.